The entry below describes one TCR beta chain. The sample belongs to a study of blood T cell repertoires in COVID-19. Germline loops: CDR1 LGHNA, CDR2 YNFKEQ. V lost 4 bases and J lost 0; bases outside the gene matches: 8. CDR3 size: 18 residues. Generated by immunoSEQ multiplex PCR, the TCRdb table keeps only in-frame clones and is missing some. In the table there are about 140,000 clones, about 80% of which are singletons. The sequenced material came from peripheral blood. This chain joins TRBV4-2 and TRBJ2-2; the match to TRBD1 covers 10 bases. The clonotype comes from a human donor in a cohort sampled during active COVID-19. This CDR3 reads CASSPVGTGASNTGELFF. The DNA for the CDR3 is TGTGCCAGCAGCCCAGTCGGGACAGGGGCCTCGAACACCGGGGAGCTGTTTTTT.